This is a list of T cell receptor beta chains from one sample in a study of beta chain features in type 1 diabetes. Profiling relied on immunoSEQ multiplex PCR, and the TCRdb table lists in-frame clones only, not all of them. The profile shows about 260,000 clones, around 25% of them singletons. What was sequenced was naive CD4+ T cells from blood. The receptors come from a woman in her twenties or thirties with type 1 diabetes. Each CDR3 is given with its conserved first and last residue. D genes are given only for firm matches. A row's size may be missing; if present it is once, few, many or a size class.

len	abundance	d_gene	v_gene	j_gene	CDR3nt	CDR3aa
14	NA	TRBD2	TRBV30	TRBJ2-5	TGTGCCTGGGGGACTAGCGGTACCCAAGAGACCCAGTACTTC	CAWGTSGTQETQYF
16	few	TRBD2	TRBV7-2	TRBJ2-1	TGTGCCAGCAGCTTAGTTGGGACTAGCGGCTACAATGAGCAGTTCTTC	CASSLVGTSGYNEQFF
14	NA	TRBD1	TRBV5-4	TRBJ1-2	TGTGCCAGCAGCCAGGGACAGGGGTCTCATGGCTACACCTTC	CASSQGQGSHGYTF
17	few	TRBD2	TRBV18	TRBJ2-5	TGTGCCAGCTCACCAGACGGGCTAGCGGGATCTCAAGAGACCCAGTACTTC	CASSPDGLAGSQETQYF
13	NA	TRBD1	TRBV6-5	TRBJ2-7	TGTGCCAGCAGAAAGACAGGGTATCACGAGCAGTACTTC	CASRKTGYHEQYF
15	few	TRBD2	TRBV6-5	TRBJ2-1	TGTGCCAGCAGTTACTCGAAGCGGGAGAGGAATGAGCAGTTCTTC	CASSYSKRERNEQFF
14	NA	NA	TRBV5-6	TRBJ1-1	TGTGCCAGCAGCGCGGGACGTCCAAACACTGAAGCTTTCTTT	CASSAGRPNTEAFF
19	NA	TRBD2	TRBV29-1	TRBJ2-1	TGCAGCGTTGCCAAGGGACTAGCGTCATCCGGTGGCTCCTACAATGAGCAGTTCTTC	CSVAKGLASSGGSYNEQFF
14	few	NA	TRBV14	TRBJ2-1	TGTGCCAGCAGCCCACAGGGTCTTTGGAATGAGCAGTTCTTC	CASSPQGLWNEQFF
15	NA	TRBD2	TRBV30	TRBJ2-5	TGTGCCTGGAGCATAGGGACTAGCGAACAAGAGACCCAGTACTTC	CAWSIGTSEQETQYF
14	few	NA	TRBV7-9	TRBJ1-3	TGTGCCAGCAGCCGGACAGACTCTGGAAACACCATATATTTT	CASSRTDSGNTIYF
15	NA	TRBD2	TRBV5-1	TRBJ2-7	TGCGCCAGCAGCTTGGGGGCTAGCGGGGCCTACGAGCAGTACTTC	CASSLGASGAYEQYF
14	few	NA	TRBV9	TRBJ1-3	TGTGCCAGCAGCCAGGGGAACTCTGGAAACACCATATATTTT	CASSQGNSGNTIYF
13	NA	NA	TRBV5-1	TRBJ2-2	TGCGCCAGCAGCTCAAGGACTGGCGGGGAGCTGTTTTTT	CASSSRTGGELFF
17	NA	TRBD2	TRBV5-4	TRBJ2-3	TGTGCCATACCGGGACTAGCGGGAGGCCCCGCCACAGATACGCAGTATTTT	CAIPGLAGGPATDTQYF
14	NA	TRBD1	TRBV18	TRBJ1-5	TGTGCCAGCTCACCAGGACAGGGCGCTCAGCCCCAGCATTTT	CASSPGQGAQPQHF
15	NA	NA	TRBV5-4	TRBJ1-1	TGTGCCAGCAGCAAAGGGACAAGACTGAACACTGAAGCTTTCTTT	CASSKGTRLNTEAFF
18	NA	NA	TRBV7-9	TRBJ1-1	TGTGCCAGCAGGCCGGGGGGTCCTCTCGGAGGTTTGAACACTGAAGCTTTCTTT	CASRPGGPLGGLNTEAFF
14	few	NA	TRBV9	TRBJ1-2	TGTGCCAGCAGCGTTGTGACGGGGAGCTATGGCTACACCTTC	CASSVVTGSYGYTF
16	NA	TRBD2	TRBV7-9	TRBJ2-3	TGTGCCAGCAGCCCACGCGGGACTAGCGGCACAGATACGCAGTATTTT	CASSPRGTSGTDTQYF
13	NA	TRBD2	TRBV18	TRBJ2-1	TGTGCCAGCTCACAAGCGGGAACGATTGAGCAGTTCTTC	CASSQAGTIEQFF
13	NA	NA	TRBV9	TRBJ1-2	TGTGCCAGCAGCGTAGTTACAGGGAATGGCTACACCTTC	CASSVVTGNGYTF
12	few	NA	TRBV29-1	TRBJ1-1	TGCAGCGTTGCAGGATGGAACACTGAAGCTTTCTTT	CSVAGWNTEAFF
15	few	TRBD1	TRBV9	TRBJ2-7	TGTGCCAGCAGCGCGGGACAGGGGGTTCCATACGAGCAGTACTTC	CASSAGQGVPYEQYF
14	NA	NA	TRBV30	TRBJ2-1	TGTGCCTGGAGTGTCGAGGAGGGGTACAATGAGCAGTTCTTC	CAWSVEEGYNEQFF
14	NA	NA	TRBV10-3	TRBJ1-2	TGTGCCATCGGAGGGACTGGAGCTAACTATGGCTACACCTTC	CAIGGTGANYGYTF
15	NA	NA	TRBV15	TRBJ2-6	TGTGCCACCTCCCACTCCACCTCTGGGGCCAACGTCCTGACTTTC	CATSHSTSGANVLTF
13	few	TRBD2	TRBV6-5	TRBJ2-3	TGTGCCAGCAGTTACTCCGCCCTAGCGGGAGAGGTATTT	CASSYSALAGEVF
15	NA	NA	TRBV7-2	TRBJ2-3	TGTGCCAGCAGCCGAATAGCGGAGACGGGAGATACGCAGTATTTT	CASSRIAETGDTQYF
17	NA	TRBD1	TRBV6-1	TRBJ2-5	TGTGCCAGCAGTGGGTCGAGGGACAGAAACTTCCAAGAGACCCAGTACTTC	CASSGSRDRNFQETQYF
13	NA	TRBD2	TRBV19	TRBJ2-5	TGTGCCAGTACCCAAGGGACTACCGAGACCCAGTACTTC	CASTQGTTETQYF
19	NA	TRBD2	TRBV7-9	TRBJ2-1	TGTGCCAGCAGCCAACTTAGGCGAATGACTAGCGGGACCTACAATGAGCAGTTCTTC	CASSQLRRMTSGTYNEQFF
14	NA	TRBD1	TRBV2	TRBJ1-5	TGTGCCAGCAGTCGACAGGGCAAAAATCAGCCCCAGCATTTT	CASSRQGKNQPQHF
17	few	TRBD2	TRBV30	TRBJ2-7	TGTGCCTGGAGTGTCGTCCGTCTAGCGGGAGGGCCCTACGAGCAGTACTTC	CAWSVVRLAGGPYEQYF
15	few	TRBD1	TRBV27	TRBJ1-2	TGTGCCAGCAGTGACAGACAGGGGTACTGGGGCGGCTACACCTTC	CASSDRQGYWGGYTF
15	few	TRBD2	TRBV18	TRBJ2-3	TGTGCCAGCTCACCAACGGCGGGAGCTCCAGATACGCAGTATTTT	CASSPTAGAPDTQYF
18	NA	TRBD2	TRBV7-2	TRBJ2-3	TGTGCCAGCAGCAAGCCGCTAGGACTAGCGGGGAACACAGATACGCAGTATTTT	CASSKPLGLAGNTDTQYF
15	NA	TRBD2	TRBV30	TRBJ2-1	TGTGCCTGGAGTAGAGAGAGCGGGAGAAGAGATGAGCAGTTCTTC	CAWSRESGRRDEQFF
15	few	TRBD2	TRBV27	TRBJ2-1	TGTGCCAGCAGCCGACTAGCGGGAGGACTGGATGAGCAGTTCTTC	CASSRLAGGLDEQFF
15	NA	NA	TRBV7-9	TRBJ2-5	TGTGCCAGCAGGCATAACCGCAGGGGTGAAGAGACCCAGTACTTC	CASRHNRRGEETQYF
12	NA	NA	TRBV29-1	TRBJ2-3	TGCAGCATCCGACTCGGCACAGATACGCAGTATTTT	CSIRLGTDTQYF
14	NA	NA	TRBV5-1	TRBJ2-5	TGCGCCAGCAGCTTGGAGCGGAGGTCGGAGACCCAGTACTTC	CASSLERRSETQYF
14	few	NA	TRBV5-1	TRBJ2-7	TGCGCCAGCAGCGACCCCGGGACACCGTACGAGCAGTACTTC	CASSDPGTPYEQYF
14	NA	NA	TRBV10-3	TRBJ2-7	TGTGCCATCAGTGAGTCGACAGGTTCTGTGGAGCAGTACTTC	CAISESTGSVEQYF
15	few	TRBD2	TRBV11-3	TRBJ2-3	TGTGCCAGCAGCCCGCGGGGGGGGCTACCAGATACGCAGTATTTT	CASSPRGGLPDTQYF
16	NA	TRBD1	TRBV15	TRBJ2-1	TGTGCCACCAGCAGAGATGGACAGGGCCCTGCCAATGAGCAGTTCTTC	CATSRDGQGPANEQFF
15	few	NA	TRBV5-1	TRBJ2-1	TGCGCCAGCAGCTTGGACCTAGCAAGTGAGAATGAGCAGTTCTTC	CASSLDLASENEQFF
14	few	NA	TRBV7-9	TRBJ1-1	TGTGCCAGCAGCCCCTACTACCTGAACACTGAAGCTTTCTTT	CASSPYYLNTEAFF
11	NA	NA	TRBV20-1	TRBJ2-3	TGCAGTGCTCCCGTCCCAGATACGCAGTATTTT	CSAPVPDTQYF
12	NA	NA	TRBV10-3	TRBJ2-7	TGTGCCATCAGAGACAGTATCTACGAGCAGTACTTC	CAIRDSIYEQYF
15	NA	TRBD2	TRBV18	TRBJ2-1	TGTGCCAGCTCATTTAGCGGGGTCTCCTACAATGAGCAGTTCTTC	CASSFSGVSYNEQFF
13	few	NA	TRBV29-1	TRBJ1-5	TGCAGCGTAATCGAGGCAGGCAATCAGCCCCAGCATTTT	CSVIEAGNQPQHF
14	few	NA	TRBV9	TRBJ2-5	TGTGCCAGCAGCGTAGGGACTAACCAAGAGACCCAGTACTTC	CASSVGTNQETQYF
15	NA	TRBD1	TRBV9	TRBJ1-2	TGTGCCAGCAGCGTCAGGGACAGGGTCCTCTATGGCTACACCTTC	CASSVRDRVLYGYTF
16	few	TRBD1	TRBV4-1	TRBJ1-1	TGCGCCAGCAGCCAACCGGGACAGGGAATGAAGGTTGAAGCTTTCTTT	CASSQPGQGMKVEAFF
11	NA	NA	TRBV15	TRBJ2-2	TGTGCCTGCAGGGGACCCGGGGAGCTGTTTTTT	CACRGPGELFF
13	few	NA	TRBV9	TRBJ1-5	TGTGCCAGCAGCGTAGACAACAATCAGCCCCAGCATTTT	CASSVDNNQPQHF
15	few	NA	TRBV6-6	TRBJ2-1	TGTGCCAGCAGTTACGGCGACACCTCCTACAATGAGCAGTTCTTC	CASSYGDTSYNEQFF
14	NA	TRBD1	TRBV29-1	TRBJ2-7	TGCAGCGCCAAACGGGACAGGGGGCCGAACGAGCAGTACTTC	CSAKRDRGPNEQYF